This entry features one TCR beta chain sequence. Its target is not known. This specimen comes from a study of blood T cells in healthy people across ages. The CDR3 extends over 18 amino acids. From germline, CDR1 is SGHTA and CDR2 FQGNSA. The V and J ends lost 5 bases and 4 bases, in that order; junction bases with no gene match: 14. General study points: Donors of long life had a larger count of naive CD4+ cells and greater diversity than aged donors. With unsorted PBMCs, a conclusive comparison of naive versus antigen-experienced cells was not possible. Age brought a roughly linear fall in TCR beta diversity measured per million T cells. There was no known CMV status for donors, so expanded clonotype changes were possibly confounded.

A second PCR of roughly 7 to 11 cycles used a sample-barcoded 5' primer and a J-beta primer mix. In TCRdb, the 5' RACE reads were re-called with MiXCR into one record per CDR3 protein. The top ten hold about 26% of the sample, which has 600,000 or so distinct CDR3 sequences, around half seen once. The chain has TRBV7-2 and TRBJ2-5; TRBD2 aligns across 12 bases. Sequenced sample: blood. The receptor was isolated from an older man in good health. The CDR3 nucleotides are TGTGCCAGCAGCGTATTCGCTAGCGGGGGGGCAGGAGGAGAGACCCAGTACTTC. Protein product: CASSVFASGGAGGETQYF.